The source of this T cell receptor beta chain is a study of Ad26.COV2.S vaccination and SARS-CoV-2 variants. The treatment was: about 20 received Ad26.COV2.S at low or high dose, single or two shots; a few received placebo; per-sample allocation not given. Sampling was performed 63 days after the first vaccine or placebo injection. Clones were read by immunoSEQ multiplex PCR, and TCRdb kept only the in-frame ones, dropping some. The repertoire holds roughly 680,000 clones, 80% to 90% seen once, with about 1.5% in the top ten. Source: peripheral blood, taken in a trial of Ad26.COV2.S vaccine versus placebo. The source is a person between 18 and 59 years old who received the Ad26.COV2.S COVID-19 vaccine or a placebo.

The CDR3, as DNA: TGTGCCAGCAGCGTAGGACTGCTCCAAGAGACCCAGTACTTC. As protein: CASSVGLLQETQYF. This sequence joins TRBV9 and TRBJ2-5; D gene unclear. The CDR3 sequence is 14 residues long. Germline V gene lookup returns CDR1 SGDLS and CDR2 YYNGEE. V lost 0 bases, J lost 1 base, and 7 bases lay in between.